The clone carrying this TCR beta chain was found many times. The antigen is not known. V lost 2 bases and J 8 bases, leaving 15 bases between the germline ends. The CDR3 sequence is 15 residues long. CDR1 is LGHDT, CDR2 YNNKEL, per germline (reference sequence). TCRdb reprocessed the 5' RACE reads with MiXCR, giving one entry per CDR3 protein. The data contain some 900,000 distinct CDR3 sequences, over 9% of them seen just once; the ten biggest clones take up around 1.5%. The entry originates in a study of identical twins. Study-wide results and caveats: A lower insertion count was a feature of abundant cord blood beta clonotypes, with no such feature in memory repertoires. Findings depended on cross-sectional statistics rather than tracking the same donors.

The same specimen was also included in a second study, on yellow fever vaccine responses in identical twins.

Input material: PBMCs. The J gene is TRBJ1-4, the V gene TRBV3-1, with a possible D match to TRBD1 (6 bases). The TCR was taken from a woman aged 18-35 years in good health. The CDR3 sequence is CASSQLTGREEKLFF. CDR3 DNA: TGTGCCAGCAGCCAATTAACAGGGAGAGAGGAAAAACTGTTTTTT.